These 27 T cell receptor beta chains came from one sample sequenced in a study of blood T cells in healthy people across ages. Combining a sample-barcoded 5' primer with a J-beta primer mix, a second PCR ran for about 6 to 11 cycles. In TCRdb, the 5' RACE reads were re-called with MiXCR into one record per CDR3 protein. The table has about 800,000 distinct CDR3 sequences, 20% to 25% seen once; the top ten hold more than 3%. This same sample was also part of a study on T cells of mothers and their children.

Sequencing used blood. These receptors came from a boy under 18 in good health.

The V call is TRBV7-9, the J call TRBJ2-7, with D possibly matching TRBD1 (6 bases). The CDR3 spans 14 residues. The V and J ends lost 3 bases and 4 bases respectively, with 13 bases between them. In germline, CDR1 is SEHNR, CDR2 FQNEAQ (reference sequence). The CDR3 sequence: CASSLGDKWYEQYF. CDR3 DNA: TGTGCCAGCAGCTTGGGGGACAAATGGTACGAGCAGTACTTC.

In its sample, this clonotype was seen many times. V usage is TRBV4-3 and J usage is TRBJ2-5; D is unclear. The J call may be in error: the DNA end matches TRBJ2-1 better. Germline CDR1 is LGHNA and CDR2 is YSLEER. The length of the CDR3 is 12 residues. In DNA form, the CDR3 reads TGCGCCAGCAGCTTAGGTCTGGGAGAGCAGTTCTTC. This translates into CASSLGLGEQFF.

V is TRBV5-5 and J is TRBJ1-1; 8 nucleotides match TRBD1. CDR1 and CDR2 (germline): SGHKS, YYEKEE (reference sequence). V lost 0 bases and J lost 3; bases outside the gene matches: 10. This CDR3 has 17 residues. CDR3 sequence (DNA): TGTGCCAGCAGCTTGGCCGCGGGACAGGCACCACACACTGAAGCTTTCTTT. Residues: CASSLAAGQAPHTEAFF.

This chain uses TRBV29-1 with TRBJ2-3; the D gene is possibly TRBD1 (6 bases). CDR1 and CDR2 from the germline V gene are SQVTM and ANQGSEA. V lost 1 base, J lost 5 bases, and 13 bases lay in between. The CDR3 extends over 14 amino acids. The CDR3 nucleotides read TGCAGCGTTGAAGCGCGACAGGCCGGAGATACGCAGTATTTT. It yields the protein CSVEARQAGDTQYF.

J is TRBJ2-7 and V is TRBV11-2; D might be TRBD2 (6 bases). CDR1 is SGHAT, CDR2 FQNNGV, per germline. The CDR3 runs 15 residues. Trimming removed 1 base at V and 0 bases at J, with 10 bases between. In nucleotides, the CDR3 is TGTGCCAGCAGCTTAGGGGAGGACACCTCCTACGAGCAGTACTTC. Its protein is CASSLGEDTSYEQYF.

This clonotype was counted ten times or more. V usage is TRBV2 and J usage is TRBJ2-4; D perhaps matches TRBD1 (6 bases). This CDR3 is 12 amino acids long. V was shortened by 7 bases and J by 6 bases, with 10 bases between the two germline ends. CDR1 and CDR2 from the germline V gene are SNHLY and FYNNEI. The CDR3 loop reads CASTLDRNIQYF. The CDR3, as DNA: TGTGCCAGCACCTTGGACAGAAACATTCAGTACTTC.

This clonotype was observed at least ten times. V is TRBV28 and J is TRBJ2-1; D may be TRBD2 (5 bases). V lost 3 bases and J lost 10, with 7 bases in between. Germline CDR1 reads MDHEN; CDR2 reads SYDVKM. The CDR3 covers 11 residues. The CDR3 sequence is CASSLTGEQFF. The CDR3 bases are TGTGCCAGCAGTTTGACGGGGGAGCAGTTCTTC.

With respect to this clonotype: One junction end disagrees with the germline gene, perhaps due to a read error. The V call is TRBV28, the J call TRBJ2-3; TRBD2 aligns across 7 bases. Germline-derived CDR1 and CDR2 are MDHEN and SYDVKM. The CDR3 is 14 amino acids. The chain's CDR3 is CASSTGTNLPTRYF. In nucleotides, the CDR3 is TGTGCCAGCAGCACCGGGACTAACCTACCGACGCGGTATTTT.

The V gene is TRBV7-6, the J gene TRBJ2-5; no reliable D call. The J call may be in error: the DNA end matches TRBJ2-7 better. This CDR3 has 15 amino acids. Germline CDR1 is SGHVS and CDR2 is FNYEAQ. This CDR3 reads CASSLRVGQSYEQYF. The CDR3 DNA is TGTGCCAGCAGCCTCCGGGTGGGCCAGTCCTACGAGCAGTACTTC.

This clonotype came up a few times. V and J are TRBV28 and TRBJ2-4; D perhaps matches TRBD2 (5 bases). V lost 2 bases and J lost 2, with 10 bases in between. The V gene's germline CDR1 is MDHEN and CDR2 SYDVKM. The CDR3 totals 15 residues. The CDR3 nucleotides read TGTGCCAGCAGTTTACTAGCTCTATCCAAAAACATTCAGTACTTC. Amino acids: CASSLLALSKNIQYF. The full variable domain, its missing parts supplied by reference TRBV28 and TRBJ2-4, is DVKVTQSSRYLVKRTGEKVFLECVQDMDHENMFWYRQDPGLGLRLIYFSYDVKMKEKGDIPEGYSVSREKKERFSLILESASTNQTSMYLCASSLLALSKNIQYFGAGTRLSVL.

This clonotype occurred a few times. This sequence joins TRBV24-1 and TRBJ2-7; possibly TRBD1 or TRBD2 for D (6 bases each). The CDR3 totals 15 residues. Germline V gene data show CDR1 as KGHDR and CDR2 as SFDVKD. V lost 4 bases and J lost 2, with 14 bases in between. In DNA form, the CDR3 reads TGTGCCACCAGTGACAGACAGGCGGGAACCTACGAGCAGTACTTC. Translating it yields CATSDRQAGTYEQYF.

The chain uses TRBV30 and TRBJ1-4; possibly TRBD1 for D (5 bases). CDR1 is GTSNPN and CDR2 is SVGIG in the germline V gene (reference sequence). The length of the CDR3 is 15 residues. Trimming stripped 2 bases from V and 1 base from J, with 11 bases between. The CDR3: CAWSHGGLTNEKLFF. CDR3 DNA: TGTGCCTGGAGTCACGGGGGGTTAACTAATGAAAAACTGTTTTTT.

This clonotype was counted only a few times. It is unclear where the CDR3 begins or ends on the DNA, so no DNA is shown, and the CDR3 is as TCRdb lists it. The chain has TRBV21-1 and TRBJ2-5; no check of the table's D call, TRBD1, against the DNA was made. TRBV21-1 is noted as a pseudogene. The CDR3 totals 18 residues, both ends included. CDR3 in amino acids: CASSSFAQGTGYQETQYF.

The chain links TRBV7-2 to TRBJ1-2; D might be TRBD1 (6 bases). Germline CDR1 and CDR2: SGHTA and FQGNSA. V gave up 1 base and J gave up 8 bases, with 8 bases separating them. This CDR3 spans 12 amino acids. This CDR3 is CASSLDRVGYTF. CDR3 DNA: TGTGCCAGCAGCTTAGACAGGGTAGGCTACACCTTC.

V and J are TRBV28 and TRBJ2-5, with D perhaps matching TRBD2 (6 bases). Trimming left V 2 bases short and J 3 bases short, with 7 bases between. Per germline, CDR1 MDHEN and CDR2 SYDVKM. This CDR3 comprises 13 residues. The CDR3 is CASSLREKETQYF. The CDR3 DNA follows: TGTGCCAGCAGTTTACGGGAGAAAGAGACCCAGTACTTC.

The gene calls are TRBV4-3 and TRBJ2-2, with a tentative D call TRBD2 (6 bases). The germline CDR1 and CDR2 sequences are LGHNA and YSLEER. The V gene lost 3 bases and the J gene lost 3 bases, with 14 bases spanning the gap. The CDR3 is made up of 16 amino acids. Here the CDR3 DNA reads TGCGCCAGCAGCCAGGCGGGAAGGGGCTACACCGGGGAGCTGTTTTTT. This encodes CASSQAGRGYTGELFF.

This clonotype was detected many times. The chain joins TRBV7-9 to TRBJ1-2, with TRBD1 identical over 7 bases. The CDR3 runs to 16 residues. Trimming took 7 bases from V and 6 from J; bases not matched to a gene: 17. Germline V gene data show CDR1 as SEHNR and CDR2 as FQNEAQ (reference sequence). DNA of the CDR3: TGTGCCAGCAATCCGTTAGGGGGCGGGTTTATGGATGGCTACACCTTC. Amino acid sequence: CASNPLGGGFMDGYTF.

V is TRBV9 and J is TRBJ2-7; 9 nucleotides agree with TRBD1. There are 16 residues in the CDR3. The junction had 6 bases not matched to a gene; V was cut back by 0 bases and J by 2 bases. Germline values: CDR1 SGDLS, CDR2 YYNGEE. CDR3 nucleotides: TGTGCCAGCAGCGTAGAAGAGAGGACAGGGGCCTACGAGCAGTACTTC. Its protein product is CASSVEERTGAYEQYF.

The V call is TRBV3-1, the J call TRBJ2-7; D uncertain. The CDR3 is 14 residues long. Germline V gene lookup returns CDR1 LGHDT and CDR2 YNNKEL (reference sequence). Trimming removed 2 bases from V and 1 base from J, with 9 bases in between. CDR3 loop: CASSQLAASYEQYF. The CDR3 bases are TGTGCCAGCAGCCAACTCGCGGCTTCCTACGAGCAGTACTTC.

In regard to this clonotype: The junction departs from the called germline gene at one end, perhaps through a read error. The V and J genes are TRBV12-3 or TRBV12-4 and TRBJ2-4, with D maybe TRBD2 (6 bases). The CDR3 has 19 amino acids. The CDR3 bases are TGTGCCAGCAGTGAGAGCTCCCGGGGGATTGTACTAGCCAAAAACATTCAGTGCTTC. This codes for CASSESSRGIVLAKNIQCF.

CDR3 coding DNA: TGCAGCGTTGGGGGTAGCGGGGTAGAGCAGTTCTTC. It is translated as CSVGGSGVEQFF. The chain is built from TRBV29-1 and TRBJ2-5; 8 bases map to TRBD2. The J call may be faulty, since TRBJ2-1 better matches the DNA end. The CDR3 loop spans 12 amino acids. CDR1 is SQVTM, CDR2 ANQGSEA, per germline.

A few counts support this clonotype. This chain uses TRBV28 with TRBJ1-1; 9 bases are shared with TRBD1. This CDR3 is built from 15 residues. Germline values: CDR1 MDHEN, CDR2 SYDVKM. V shed 5 bases, J shed 3 bases, and the junction held 7 bases outside the gene matches. The CDR3 DNA reads TGTGCCAGCAGTCTCGGGACAGGGAAGGACACTGAAGCTTTCTTT. Its translation is CASSLGTGKDTEAFF.

The chain is built from TRBV28 and TRBJ1-5; 10 positions match TRBD1. CDR1 MDHEN and CDR2 SYDVKM come from the germline V gene. The V segment lost 6 bases and the J segment 5 bases; nucleotides outside the gene matches: 4. The CDR3 consists of 14 residues. CDR3 region: CASRTGQGYQPQHF. In DNA form, the CDR3 reads TGTGCCAGCAGGACGGGACAGGGGTATCAGCCCCAGCATTTT.

V is TRBV20-1 and J is TRBJ2-1; D tentatively fits TRBD1 or TRBD2 (5 bases each). Germline CDR1 and CDR2: DFQATT and SNEGSKA (reference sequence). This CDR3 is built from 15 residues. The germline V and J ends were trimmed by 1 base and 2 bases, with 12 bases remaining between them. Here the CDR3 reads CSARARAGTYNEQFF. CDR3 nucleotide sequence: TGCAGTGCTAGAGCGAGGGCAGGGACCTACAATGAGCAGTTCTTC.

This clonotype was detected only a few times. The rearrangement joins TRBV7-2 to TRBJ2-3; D gene ambiguous. V was pared by 1 base and J by 3 bases, with 11 bases between. Germline V gene data show CDR1 as SGHTA and CDR2 as FQGNSA. The CDR3 is 15 amino acids. CDR3 coding DNA: TGTGCCAGCAGCTTAGACCCATACCCAACAGATACGCAGTATTTT. Protein sequence: CASSLDPYPTDTQYF.

The V call is TRBV5-1, the J call TRBJ2-3; 9 bases align to TRBD2. The germline V gene has CDR1 SGHRS and CDR2 YFSETQ. The CDR3 totals 17 residues. The V gene end was trimmed by 4 bases and the J gene end by 4 bases; junction bases not matched to a gene: 13. CDR3 bases: TGCGCCAGCAGCGACCGCTTTGGCGGGAGGGCTTCAGATACGCAGTATTTT. Its protein product is CASSDRFGGRASDTQYF.

The chain combines TRBV29-1 with TRBJ2-7, with D perhaps matching TRBD2 (5 bases). Trimming removed 3 bases from V and 3 bases from J, with 15 bases in between. Germline assignment: CDR1 SQVTM and CDR2 ANQGSEA. The CDR3 length is 14 residues. The DNA of the CDR3 is TGCAGCGTTGACCCTCCCCGGGGAGTCTACGAGCAGTACTTC. As protein: CSVDPPRGVYEQYF.